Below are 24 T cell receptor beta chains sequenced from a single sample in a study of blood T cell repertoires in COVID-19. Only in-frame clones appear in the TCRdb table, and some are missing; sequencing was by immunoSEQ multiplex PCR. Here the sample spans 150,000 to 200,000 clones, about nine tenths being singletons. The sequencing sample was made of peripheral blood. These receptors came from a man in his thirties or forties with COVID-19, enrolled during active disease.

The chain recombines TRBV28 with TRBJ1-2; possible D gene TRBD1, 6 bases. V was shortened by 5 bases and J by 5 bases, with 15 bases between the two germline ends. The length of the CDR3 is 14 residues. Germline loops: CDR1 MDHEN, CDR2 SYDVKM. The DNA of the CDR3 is TGTGCCAGCAGTATAGGGGGACATACTTATGGCTACACCTTC. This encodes CASSIGGHTYGYTF.

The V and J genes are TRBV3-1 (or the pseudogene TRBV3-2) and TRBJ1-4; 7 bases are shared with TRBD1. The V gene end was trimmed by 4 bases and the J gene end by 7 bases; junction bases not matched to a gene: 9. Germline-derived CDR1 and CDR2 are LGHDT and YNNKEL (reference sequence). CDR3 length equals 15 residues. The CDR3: CASSLPGQRGEKLFF. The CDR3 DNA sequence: TGTGCCAGCAGCCTACCGGGACAGAGAGGTGAAAAACTGTTTTTT.

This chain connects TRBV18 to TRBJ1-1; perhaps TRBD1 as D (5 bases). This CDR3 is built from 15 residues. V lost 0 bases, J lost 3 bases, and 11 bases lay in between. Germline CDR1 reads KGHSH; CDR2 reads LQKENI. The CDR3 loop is CASSPPAGLDTEAFF. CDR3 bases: TGTGCCAGCTCACCACCGGCGGGACTTGACACTGAAGCTTTCTTT.

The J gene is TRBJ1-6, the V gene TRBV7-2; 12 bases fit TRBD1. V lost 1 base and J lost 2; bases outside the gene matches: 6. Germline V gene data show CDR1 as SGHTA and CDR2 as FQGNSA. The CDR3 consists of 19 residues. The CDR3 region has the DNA TGTGCCAGCAGCTTAGGGGGGACAGGGGGCATTGCCTATAATTCACCCCTCCACTTT. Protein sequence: CASSLGGTGGIAYNSPLHF.

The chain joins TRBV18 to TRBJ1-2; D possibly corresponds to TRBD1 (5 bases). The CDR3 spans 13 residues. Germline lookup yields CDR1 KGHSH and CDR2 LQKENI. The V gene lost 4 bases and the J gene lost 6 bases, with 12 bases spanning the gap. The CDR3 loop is CASSRPGGDGYTF. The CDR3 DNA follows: TGTGCCAGCTCACGTCCGGGGGGAGATGGCTACACCTTC. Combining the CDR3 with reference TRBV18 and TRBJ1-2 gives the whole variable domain NAGVMQNPRHLVRRRGQEARLRCSPMKGHSHVYWYRQLPEEGLKFMVYLQKENIIDESGMPKERFSAEFPKEGPSILRIQQVVRGDSAAYFCASSRPGGDGYTFGSGTRLTVV.

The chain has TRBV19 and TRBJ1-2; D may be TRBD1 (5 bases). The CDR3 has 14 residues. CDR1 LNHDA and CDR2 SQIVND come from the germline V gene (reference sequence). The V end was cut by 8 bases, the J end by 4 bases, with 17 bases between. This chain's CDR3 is CASFRAGTIYGYTF. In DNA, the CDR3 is TGTGCCAGTTTCAGGGCAGGAACTATCTATGGCTACACCTTC.

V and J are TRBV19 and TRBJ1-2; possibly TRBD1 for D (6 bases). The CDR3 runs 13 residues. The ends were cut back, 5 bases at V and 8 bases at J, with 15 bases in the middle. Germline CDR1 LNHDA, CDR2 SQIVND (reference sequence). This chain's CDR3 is CASSDRKLGGYTF. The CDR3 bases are TGTGCCAGTAGTGACAGGAAGTTGGGCGGCTACACCTTC.

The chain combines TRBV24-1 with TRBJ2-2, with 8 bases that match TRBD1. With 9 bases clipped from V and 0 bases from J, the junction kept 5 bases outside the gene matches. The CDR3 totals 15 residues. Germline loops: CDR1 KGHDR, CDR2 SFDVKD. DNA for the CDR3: TGTGCCACCCGCTCGGGACAGGCGAACACCGGGGAGCTGTTTTTT. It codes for CATRSGQANTGELFF.

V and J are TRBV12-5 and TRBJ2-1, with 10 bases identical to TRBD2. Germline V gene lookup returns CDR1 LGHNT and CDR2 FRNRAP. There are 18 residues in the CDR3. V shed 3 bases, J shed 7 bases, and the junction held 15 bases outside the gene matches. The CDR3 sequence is CASGFGLAGETNRNEQFF. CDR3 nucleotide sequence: TGTGCTAGTGGTTTTGGGCTAGCGGGAGAAACGAATAGGAATGAGCAGTTCTTC.

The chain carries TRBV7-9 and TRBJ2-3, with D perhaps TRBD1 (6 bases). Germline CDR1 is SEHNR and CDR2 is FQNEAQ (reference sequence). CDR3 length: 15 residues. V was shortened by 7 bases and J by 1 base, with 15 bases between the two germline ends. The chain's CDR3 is CASTSEGEGTDTQYF. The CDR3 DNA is TGTGCCAGCACCTCCGAGGGGGAAGGCACAGATACGCAGTATTTT.

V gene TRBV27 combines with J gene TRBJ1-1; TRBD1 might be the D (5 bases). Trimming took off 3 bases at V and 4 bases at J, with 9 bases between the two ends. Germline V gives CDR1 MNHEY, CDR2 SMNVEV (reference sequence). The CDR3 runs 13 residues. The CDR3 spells CASSFQGGTEAFF. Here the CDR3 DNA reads TGTGCCAGCAGTTTCCAGGGCGGCACTGAAGCTTTCTTT.

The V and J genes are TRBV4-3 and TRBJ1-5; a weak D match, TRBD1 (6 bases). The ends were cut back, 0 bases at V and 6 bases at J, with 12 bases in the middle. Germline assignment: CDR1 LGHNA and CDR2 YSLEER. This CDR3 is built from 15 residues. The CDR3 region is CASSQDPQGSQPQHF. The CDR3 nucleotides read TGCGCCAGCAGCCAAGATCCTCAGGGGAGTCAGCCCCAGCATTTT.

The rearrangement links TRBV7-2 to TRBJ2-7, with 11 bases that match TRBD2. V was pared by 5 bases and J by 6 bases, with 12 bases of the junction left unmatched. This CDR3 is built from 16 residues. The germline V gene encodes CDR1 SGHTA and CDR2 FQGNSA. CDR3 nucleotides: TGTGCCAGCAGCCGTTTTGAGATGCTAGCGGGAGGCGAGCAGTACTTC. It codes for CASSRFEMLAGGEQYF.

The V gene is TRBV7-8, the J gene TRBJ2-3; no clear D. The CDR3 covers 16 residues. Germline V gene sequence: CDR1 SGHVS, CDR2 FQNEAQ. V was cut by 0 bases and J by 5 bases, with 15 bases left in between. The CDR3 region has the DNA TGTGCCAGCAGCTTAGCCCCTACAAGACTTCGAGATACGCAGTATTTT. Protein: CASSLAPTRLRDTQYF. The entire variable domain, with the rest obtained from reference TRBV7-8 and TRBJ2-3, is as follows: GAGVSQSPRYKVAKRGQDVALRCDPISGHVSLFWYQQALGQGPEFLTYFQNEAQLDKSGLPSDRFFAERPEGSVSTLKIQRTQQEDSAVYLCASSLAPTRLRDTQYFGPGTRLTVL.

The CDR3 protein is CSASGASGIYNEQFF. For the CDR3, the DNA is TGCAGTGCTAGTGGCGCTAGCGGGATATACAATGAGCAGTTCTTC. V usage is TRBV20-1 and J usage is TRBJ2-1; the match to TRBD2 covers 9 bases. From germline, CDR1 is DFQATT and CDR2 SNEGSKA (reference sequence). CDR3 length: 15 amino acids. V lost 3 bases, J lost 4 bases, and 7 bases stayed unmatched.

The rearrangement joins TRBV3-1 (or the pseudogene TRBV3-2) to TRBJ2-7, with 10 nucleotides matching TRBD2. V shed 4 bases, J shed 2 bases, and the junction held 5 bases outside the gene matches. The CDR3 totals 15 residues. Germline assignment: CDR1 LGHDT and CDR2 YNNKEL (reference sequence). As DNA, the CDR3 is TGTGCCAGCAGCCCTCTAGCGGGAGAGCCCTACGAGCAGTACTTC. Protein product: CASSPLAGEPYEQYF.

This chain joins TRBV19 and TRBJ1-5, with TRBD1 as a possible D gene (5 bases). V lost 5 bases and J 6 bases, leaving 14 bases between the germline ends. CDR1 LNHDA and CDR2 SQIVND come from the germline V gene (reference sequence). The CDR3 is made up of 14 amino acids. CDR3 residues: CASSVRRGGQPQHF. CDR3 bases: TGTGCCAGTAGTGTAAGGAGGGGAGGTCAGCCCCAGCATTTT.

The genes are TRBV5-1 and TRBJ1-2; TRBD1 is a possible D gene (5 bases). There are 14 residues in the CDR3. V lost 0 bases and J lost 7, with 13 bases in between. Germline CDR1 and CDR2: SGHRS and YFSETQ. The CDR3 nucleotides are TGCGCCAGCAGCTTGGACACTCTCCAGGGTGGCTACACCTTC. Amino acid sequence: CASSLDTLQGGYTF.

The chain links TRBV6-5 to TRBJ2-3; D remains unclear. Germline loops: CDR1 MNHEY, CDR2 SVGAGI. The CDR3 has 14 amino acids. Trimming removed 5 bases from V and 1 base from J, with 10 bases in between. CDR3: CASSLGVRTDTQYF. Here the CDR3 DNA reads TGTGCCAGCAGTCTAGGAGTACGCACAGATACGCAGTATTTT.

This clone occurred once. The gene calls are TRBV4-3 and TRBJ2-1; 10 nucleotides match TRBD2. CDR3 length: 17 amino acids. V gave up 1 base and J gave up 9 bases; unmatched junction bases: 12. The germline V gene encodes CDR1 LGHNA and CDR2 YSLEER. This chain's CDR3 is CASSQGTSGALSGEQFF. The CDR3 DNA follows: TGCGCCAGCAGCCAAGGGACTAGCGGAGCCCTTTCGGGTGAGCAGTTCTTC.

The CDR3 DNA sequence: TGTGCCAGCAGCTTGGAACCCCGAGGGGACTACGAAAAACTGTTTTTT. It encodes CASSLEPRGDYEKLFF. The V and J genes are TRBV5-5 and TRBJ1-4, with D possibly TRBD1 on 5 matching bases. CDR3 length: 16 amino acids. CDR1 and CDR2 from the germline V gene are SGHKS and YYEKEE (reference sequence). The V and J ends lost 0 bases and 8 bases respectively, with 17 bases between them. The variable domain in full, completed from reference TRBV5-5 and TRBJ1-4, reads DAGVTQSPTHLIKTRGQQVTLRCSPISGHKSVSWYQQVLGQGPQFIFQYYEKEERGRGNFPDRFSARQFPNYSSELNVNALLLGDSALYLCASSLEPRGDYEKLFFGSGTQLSVL.

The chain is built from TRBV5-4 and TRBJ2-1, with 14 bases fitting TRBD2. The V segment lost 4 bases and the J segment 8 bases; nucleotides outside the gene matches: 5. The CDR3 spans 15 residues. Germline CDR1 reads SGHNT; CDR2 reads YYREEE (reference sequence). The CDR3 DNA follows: TGTGCCAGCAGCCTTCCGGGACTAGCGGGAGATGAGCAGTTCTTC. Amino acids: CASSLPGLAGDEQFF.

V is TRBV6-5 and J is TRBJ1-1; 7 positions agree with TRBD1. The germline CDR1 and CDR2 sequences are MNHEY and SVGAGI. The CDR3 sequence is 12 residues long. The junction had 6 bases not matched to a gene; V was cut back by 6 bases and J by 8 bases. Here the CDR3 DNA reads TGTGCCAGCAGCCGTCCGGGACAGGAAGCTTTCTTT. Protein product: CASSRPGQEAFF.

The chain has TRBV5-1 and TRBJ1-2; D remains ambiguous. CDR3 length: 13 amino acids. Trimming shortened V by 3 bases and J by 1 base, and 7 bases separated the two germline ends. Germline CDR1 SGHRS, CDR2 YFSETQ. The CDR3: CASSSPGNYGYTF. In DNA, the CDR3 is TGCGCCAGCAGCTCCCCCGGTAACTATGGCTACACCTTC.